This TCR beta chain derives from a study of shared clonotypes between healthy human individuals. The overall study: The study used three CD4 naive, three CD4 memory, two CD8 naive and one CD8 memory plate per donor.

The method was immunoSEQ multiplex PCR; TCRdb's version includes in-frame clones alone and lacks a portion of them. The sample records some 2,400,000 clones, approximately 96% being singletons. This clonotype was obtained from a man younger than 35 in good health. The sample comprised naive CD4+ T cells sorted from blood. Sample subset: CD45RA+ positively selected.

The CDR3 reads CASSRDRGAEAFF. The CDR3 DNA is TGTGCCAGCTCCCGGGACAGGGGGGCTGAAGCTTTCTTT. V and J are TRBV18 and TRBJ1-1; the match to TRBD1 covers 11 bases. This CDR3 has 13 amino acids. With 6 bases clipped from V and 6 bases from J, the junction kept 3 bases outside the gene matches. Per the germline V gene, CDR1 is KGHSH and CDR2 is LQKENI.